Below, 11 T cell receptor beta chains from the same sample are listed, as sequenced in a study of lymphopenia after photon versus proton radiotherapy. Profiled with immunoSEQ multiplex PCR; TCRdb holds only in-frame clones, not every one. The sample has 68,000 or so clones; roughly 90% are singletons. The material sequenced was peripheral blood, taken from a patient treated with photon-based radiotherapy. The receptors derive from a woman between 65 and 79 years old with pancreatic cancer.

The chain carries TRBV4-3 and TRBJ2-2, with TRBD1 as a possible D gene (5 bases). Germline V CDR1 and CDR2: LGHNA, YSLEER. Between the trimmed V and J ends, which lost 4 bases and 1 base, there was a span of 13 bases. CDR3 length: 16 amino acids. The CDR3 reads CASSPAAGRNTGELFF. CDR3 coding DNA: TGCGCCAGCAGCCCTGCAGCAGGGCGGAACACCGGGGAGCTGTTTTTT.

The V call is TRBV11-2, the J call TRBJ1-3; D remains ambiguous. This CDR3 spans 14 amino acids. V lost 5 bases, J lost 3 bases, and 11 bases lay in between. The germline gives CDR1 SGHAT, CDR2 FQNNGV. The CDR3 region is CASSLGVGGNTIYF. DNA of the CDR3: TGTGCCAGCAGCCTCGGGGTTGGTGGAAACACCATATATTTT.

V and J are TRBV6-5 and TRBJ2-1; D gene ambiguous. The germline gives CDR1 MNHEY, CDR2 SVGAGI. Trimming removed 6 bases at V and 0 bases at J, with 6 bases between. This CDR3 contains 13 residues. The CDR3 DNA reads as TGTGCCAGCAGGGAGAGCTCCTACAATGAGCAGTTCTTC. Translated: CASRESSYNEQFF.

This clone was found once. The chain uses TRBV28 and TRBJ1-4; D may be TRBD1 (6 bases). V was trimmed by 6 bases and J by 7 bases, leaving 15 bases between them. The CDR3 has 14 residues. Per the germline V gene, CDR1 is MDHEN and CDR2 is SYDVKM. The CDR3 protein is CASRPGGGGEKLFF. The CDR3 coding sequence is TGTGCCAGCAGACCCGGAGGGGGGGGTGAAAAACTGTTTTTT.

This clone was detected only once. J is TRBJ2-1 and V is TRBV2, with a possible D match to TRBD2 (5 bases). CDR3 length: 15 residues. Germline-derived CDR1 and CDR2 are SNHLY and FYNNEI. The V gene lost 2 bases and the J gene lost 3 bases, with 11 bases spanning the gap. CDR3 region: CASSENGGRYNEQFF. In DNA form, the CDR3 reads TGTGCCAGCAGTGAAAATGGCGGGCGCTACAATGAGCAGTTCTTC.

The CDR3 DNA follows: TGCGCCAGCAGCCACCCCCTTCGGGAAAAACTGTTTTTT. This encodes CASSHPLREKLFF. This chain links TRBV4-1 with TRBJ1-4, with D hard to call. The V gene lost 3 bases and the J gene lost 8 bases, with 10 bases spanning the gap. This CDR3 has 13 residues. The germline V gene has CDR1 MGHRA and CDR2 YSYEKL.

The CDR3 DNA reads as TGTGCCAGCAGCGGAGGGGTGGGGTATGGCTACACCTTC. This codes for CASSGGVGYGYTF. The gene calls are TRBV7-6 and TRBJ1-2; D possibly corresponds to TRBD1 (5 bases). There are 13 residues in the CDR3. Germline values: CDR1 SGHVS, CDR2 FNYEAQ. V was pared by 5 bases and J by 5 bases, with 12 bases between.

V gene TRBV4-2 combines with J gene TRBJ2-1; TRBD2 aligns across 12 bases. The CDR3 extends over 17 amino acids. Germline trimming cut 0 bases from V and 6 bases from J; bases unmatched to any gene: 6. Germline CDR1 LGHNA, CDR2 YNFKEQ. For the CDR3, the DNA is TGTGCCAGCAGCCAAGATTTGACTAGCGGGAGAGTCAATGAGCAGTTCTTC. This encodes CASSQDLTSGRVNEQFF.

V gene TRBV6-1 combines with J gene TRBJ1-1; 9 bases map to TRBD1. The germline gives CDR1 MNHNS, CDR2 SASEGT. J gave up 10 bases and V 5 bases, and 5 bases lay outside the gene matches. This CDR3 comprises 12 residues. CDR3 sequence (DNA): TGTGCCAGCAGTTTTGGGACAGGGAGAGCTTTCTTT. It specifies CASSFGTGRAFF.

This clone was observed a few times. The CDR3 is CASSRGQGGGEQYF. The CDR3 DNA follows: TGCGCCAGCAGCCGGGGACAAGGGGGTGGTGAGCAGTACTTC. V gene TRBV4-1 combines with J gene TRBJ2-7; D possibly corresponds to TRBD1 (6 bases). This CDR3 comprises 14 residues. Trimming took 4 bases from V and 7 from J, leaving 17 bases between them. Germline loops: CDR1 MGHRA, CDR2 YSYEKL.

The genes are TRBV7-9 and TRBJ2-1; 11 nucleotides line up with TRBD2. The germline V gene has CDR1 SEHNR and CDR2 FQNEAQ (reference sequence). The CDR3 totals 15 residues. V dropped 3 bases and J dropped 8; count of bases not matched to a gene: 6. The CDR3 DNA is TGTGCCAGCAGCTTGGGACTAGCGGAGGGGGATGAGCAGTTCTTC. Translating gives CASSLGLAEGDEQFF.